This is a list of T cell receptor beta chains from one sample in a study of PD-L1 blockade in urothelial cancer. Data came from immunoSEQ multiplex PCR; TCRdb stores just in-frame clones and leaves some out. Of 90,000 or so clones in the sample, roughly 90% are singletons; the top ten hold 0.97%. The source material was PBMCs, sampled around atezolizumab (anti-PD-L1) treatment. The receptors derive from a woman aged 80 or over with urothelial cancer. Each CDR3 is given with its conserved first and last residue. The order of the fields is D gene, clone size, V gene, J gene, CDR3 DNA, CDR3 protein. The D gene is left open where the match is weak. Clone sizes are given selectively: once, few, many, or a class where the clone is expanded.

d_call: TRBD2; clone_size: -; v_call: TRBV9; j_call: TRBJ2-1; cdr3_nt: TGTGCCAGCAGCGTAGCCCCGACTAGCGGGGCGGAAGGGCAGTTCTTC; cdr3_aa: CASSVAPTSGAEGQFF
d_call: TRBD1; clone_size: -; v_call: TRBV2; j_call: TRBJ1-1; cdr3_nt: TGTGCCAGCCGACAGGGTCTCATGAACACTGAAGCTTTCTTT; cdr3_aa: CASRQGLMNTEAFF
d_call: -; clone_size: once; v_call: TRBV27; j_call: TRBJ1-2; cdr3_nt: TGTGCCAGCAGATCTACCGACCGGATAAGAGGCTATGGCTACACCTTC; cdr3_aa: CASRSTDRIRGYGYTF
d_call: -; clone_size: -; v_call: TRBV2; j_call: TRBJ2-7; cdr3_nt: TGTGCCAGCAGTGCCGCCCAGGGTCCGAGCGAGCAGTACTTC; cdr3_aa: CASSAAQGPSEQYF
d_call: -; clone_size: -; v_call: TRBV5-1; j_call: TRBJ2-7; cdr3_nt: TGCGCCAGCAGCTTGTCGGGCATTTTGGGGCGTGAGCAGTACTTC; cdr3_aa: CASSLSGILGREQYF
d_call: TRBD1; clone_size: -; v_call: TRBV9; j_call: TRBJ1-2; cdr3_nt: TGTGCCAGCAGCGCGGGGACAGGGACCCACTATGGCTACACCTTC; cdr3_aa: CASSAGTGTHYGYTF
d_call: -; clone_size: -; v_call: TRBV18; j_call: TRBJ1-5; cdr3_nt: TGTGCCAGCTCACCACGATCGGGGAGAGGCAATCAGCCCCAGCATTTT; cdr3_aa: CASSPRSGRGNQPQHF
d_call: -; clone_size: -; v_call: TRBV28; j_call: TRBJ2-7; cdr3_nt: TGTGCCAGCAGTTCGACGGGAGTCCTCTACGAGCAGTACTTC; cdr3_aa: CASSSTGVLYEQYF
d_call: TRBD1; clone_size: -; v_call: TRBV6-1; j_call: TRBJ2-7; cdr3_nt: TGTGCCAGCAGTTATGACAGGGCCATGCGCGAGCAGTACTTC; cdr3_aa: CASSYDRAMREQYF
d_call: -; clone_size: -; v_call: TRBV5-1; j_call: TRBJ2-6; cdr3_nt: TGCGCCAGCAGCGAGAATGGGGCCAACGTCCTGACTTTC; cdr3_aa: CASSENGANVLTF
d_call: -; clone_size: few; v_call: TRBV5-1; j_call: TRBJ1-3; cdr3_nt: TGCGCCAGCAGCTTCCTGGGCCTCCAAAACTCTGGAAACACCATATATTTT; cdr3_aa: CASSFLGLQNSGNTIYF
d_call: -; clone_size: -; v_call: TRBV7-2; j_call: TRBJ2-5; cdr3_nt: TGTGCCAGCAGCTTAGATAGCGTATTAGAGACCCAGTACTTC; cdr3_aa: CASSLDSVLETQYF
d_call: -; clone_size: -; v_call: TRBV27; j_call: TRBJ2-1; cdr3_nt: TGTGCCAGCAGCCCTGGGGGGTCCCCTCGGGTTAGGCAGTTCTTC; cdr3_aa: CASSPGGSPRVRQFF
d_call: -; clone_size: -; v_call: TRBV5-1; j_call: TRBJ1-4; cdr3_nt: TGCGCCAGCAGTCAAGGGGCGGTAGTTAATGAAAAACTGTTTTTT; cdr3_aa: CASSQGAVVNEKLFF
d_call: -; clone_size: many; v_call: TRBV18; j_call: TRBJ2-5; cdr3_nt: TGTGCCAGCTCACCAGAGGTTTTCGGAGTAGGGACCCAGTACTTC; cdr3_aa: CASSPEVFGVGTQYF
d_call: -; clone_size: -; v_call: TRBV19; j_call: TRBJ2-2; cdr3_nt: TGTGCCAGTAGTGCTATTCCGGGCACCGGGGAGCTGTTTTTT; cdr3_aa: CASSAIPGTGELFF
d_call: -; clone_size: -; v_call: TRBV15; j_call: TRBJ2-5; cdr3_nt: TGTGCCACCAGCAGAGAGAGCCAAGAGACCCAGTACTTC; cdr3_aa: CATSRESQETQYF
d_call: -; clone_size: -; v_call: TRBV5-1; j_call: TRBJ1-1; cdr3_nt: TGCGCCAGCAGGGGGGGAGGACAACCCTGGATAAACACTGAAGCTTTCTTT; cdr3_aa: CASRGGGQPWINTEAFF
d_call: -; clone_size: -; v_call: TRBV7-9; j_call: TRBJ2-1; cdr3_nt: TGTGCCAGCAGGGGAGATGAGCAGTTCTTC; cdr3_aa: CASRGDEQFF
d_call: -; clone_size: -; v_call: TRBV19; j_call: TRBJ1-1; cdr3_nt: TGTGCCAGTAGTATTAGAAACACTGAAGCTTTCTTT; cdr3_aa: CASSIRNTEAFF
d_call: -; clone_size: -; v_call: TRBV5-1; j_call: TRBJ2-7; cdr3_nt: TGCGCCAGCAGGACGGGTTCCCTCTCCTACGAGCAGTACTTC; cdr3_aa: CASRTGSLSYEQYF
d_call: TRBD1; clone_size: -; v_call: TRBV5-1; j_call: TRBJ1-2; cdr3_nt: TGCGCCAGCAGCTTGCAGGGGGCGAACTATGGCTACACCTTC; cdr3_aa: CASSLQGANYGYTF
d_call: -; clone_size: -; v_call: TRBV7-8; j_call: TRBJ1-5; cdr3_nt: TGTGCCAGCAGCTTCTCCGGGTTCAATCAGCCCCAGCATTTT; cdr3_aa: CASSFSGFNQPQHF
d_call: -; clone_size: once; v_call: TRBV25-1; j_call: TRBJ1-2; cdr3_nt: TGTGCCAGCACATGGGGACAAAACTATGGCTACACCTTC; cdr3_aa: CASTWGQNYGYTF
d_call: TRBD1; clone_size: -; v_call: TRBV6-1; j_call: TRBJ1-5; cdr3_nt: TGTGCCGCAACGACAGGGGACCATCAGCCCCAGCATTTT; cdr3_aa: CAATTGDHQPQHF
d_call: -; clone_size: once; v_call: TRBV7-8; j_call: TRBJ2-1; cdr3_nt: TGTGCCAGCAGCCCCCAGGGGACAGCGGGAGTTTACAATGAGCAGTTCTTC; cdr3_aa: CASSPQGTAGVYNEQFF
d_call: -; clone_size: -; v_call: TRBV27; j_call: TRBJ2-2; cdr3_nt: TGTGCCAGCAGGTGGGGCGGGGCCCGTACGGGGGAGCTGTTTTTT; cdr3_aa: CASRWGGARTGELFF
d_call: TRBD1; clone_size: -; v_call: TRBV28; j_call: TRBJ2-1; cdr3_nt: TGTGCCAGCAGAGGGGGCGGCTGGAATGAGCAGTTCTTC; cdr3_aa: CASRGGGWNEQFF
d_call: -; clone_size: -; v_call: TRBV7-2; j_call: TRBJ1-3; cdr3_nt: TGTGCCAGCAGCTTAGAGGAGCTAAGGGGAAACACCATATATTTT; cdr3_aa: CASSLEELRGNTIYF
d_call: -; clone_size: few; v_call: TRBV10-2; j_call: TRBJ2-7; cdr3_nt: TGCGCCAGCAGTGAGATAGCCTACGAGCAGTACTTC; cdr3_aa: CASSEIAYEQYF
d_call: -; clone_size: -; v_call: TRBV5-1; j_call: TRBJ1-1; cdr3_nt: TGCGCCAGCAGCTTGGGCCGGACTGAAGCTTTCTTT; cdr3_aa: CASSLGRTEAFF
d_call: -; clone_size: -; v_call: TRBV30; j_call: TRBJ2-1; cdr3_nt: TGTGCCTGGAGTTCATGGACCGGGGGGCGAAATGAGCAGTTCTTC; cdr3_aa: CAWSSWTGGRNEQFF
d_call: -; clone_size: -; v_call: TRBV4-1; j_call: TRBJ1-5; cdr3_nt: TGCGCCAGCAGCCAAGATAACGGTAATCAGCCCCAGCATTTT; cdr3_aa: CASSQDNGNQPQHF
d_call: -; clone_size: -; v_call: TRBV28; j_call: TRBJ1-1; cdr3_nt: TGTGCCAGCATGCAGGGGCCTGAAGCTTTCTTT; cdr3_aa: CASMQGPEAFF
d_call: -; clone_size: -; v_call: TRBV27; j_call: TRBJ2-4; cdr3_nt: TGTGCCAGCAGACAGGGCCCCATTCAGTACTTC; cdr3_aa: CASRQGPIQYF
d_call: TRBD1; clone_size: few; v_call: TRBV5-6; j_call: TRBJ1-1; cdr3_nt: TGTGCCAGCAGGTCCCGGGACAGAAGTCTTGAAGCTTTCTTT; cdr3_aa: CASRSRDRSLEAFF
d_call: TRBD2; clone_size: few; v_call: TRBV7-9; j_call: TRBJ2-1; cdr3_nt: TGTGCCAGCAGCTCAGGACTAGCGGGGAGTCGTGAGCAGTTCTTC; cdr3_aa: CASSSGLAGSREQFF
d_call: TRBD2; clone_size: -; v_call: TRBV4-1; j_call: TRBJ2-1; cdr3_nt: TGCGCCAGCAGCCGGGACTACTACAATGAGCAGTTCTTC; cdr3_aa: CASSRDYYNEQFF
d_call: -; clone_size: -; v_call: TRBV2; j_call: TRBJ2-2; cdr3_nt: TGTGCCAGCAGTGACTCCACTTTGGCCGGGGAGCTGTTTTTT; cdr3_aa: CASSDSTLAGELFF
d_call: TRBD2; clone_size: once; v_call: TRBV2; j_call: TRBJ2-7; cdr3_nt: TGTGCCAGCGGACAGGGACTAGCGGGCGAGCAGTACTTC; cdr3_aa: CASGQGLAGEQYF
d_call: TRBD1; clone_size: -; v_call: TRBV5-1; j_call: TRBJ2-7; cdr3_nt: TGCGCCACCGCCCTTCTGGACAGGGGAGACGAGCAGTACTTC; cdr3_aa: CATALLDRGDEQYF
d_call: TRBD1; clone_size: -; v_call: TRBV6-4; j_call: TRBJ2-7; cdr3_nt: TGTGCCAGCAGTGACGCGATCGGGACAGCCAACTCCTACGAGCAGTACTTC; cdr3_aa: CASSDAIGTANSYEQYF
d_call: TRBD1; clone_size: -; v_call: TRBV18; j_call: TRBJ1-4; cdr3_nt: TGTGCCAGCTCACCACCGACAGGGGGCATTGGAGAAAAACTGTTTTTT; cdr3_aa: CASSPPTGGIGEKLFF
d_call: -; clone_size: -; v_call: TRBV9; j_call: TRBJ1-1; cdr3_nt: TGTGCCAGCAGCGTAGACCGGGCGGGTGGGGCTTTCTTT; cdr3_aa: CASSVDRAGGAFF